This TCR beta chain is from a study of identical twins. With regard to this clonotype: The antigen remains undetermined.

The study, taken as a whole, reports: An excess of low generation probability was shown by twin-shared out-of-frame alpha sequences.

V was pared by 3 bases and J by 7 bases, with 18 bases between. Looked up from germline, CDR1 is SNHLY and CDR2 is FYNNEI. The CDR3 is 15 amino acids. Template switching added a universal primer binding site, and final cDNA carried unique molecular identifiers. TCRdb used MiXCR to reprocess the 5' RACE reads, holding one entry per CDR3 protein. The sample contains about 260,000 distinct CDR3 sequences, about 7% of which appear only once. These data also featured in a second study, about yellow fever vaccine responses in identical twins.

Sequencing was done on a sample of memory (CD45RO+) T cells sorted from blood. This TCR was sampled from a woman younger than 30 in good health. V usage is TRBV2 and J usage is TRBJ1-2; a weak D match, TRBD1 (5 bases). The CDR3 coding sequence is TGTGCCAGCAGTGAGGGGACTCAAAGGTGGGCTGGCTACACCTTC. Residues: CASSEGTQRWAGYTF.